A selection of T cell receptor beta chains follows, all from one sample in a study of cytomegalovirus exposure and HLA in healthy donors. Data came from immunoSEQ multiplex PCR; TCRdb stores just in-frame clones and leaves some out. Of a few hundred thousand clones in the sample, 90% were seen once. What was sequenced was PBMCs. Source of these receptors: a young woman in good health and CMV-seronegative. The CDR3 runs from the conserved cysteine through the conserved F or W. The D gene is left open where the match is weak. A row's size may be missing; if present it is once, few, many or a size class.

v_call,clone_size,d_call,j_call,cdr3_nt,cdr3_aa
TRBV28,.,.,TRBJ2-1,TGTGCCAGCAGTCGATGGGGTGATGAGCAGTTCTTC,CASSRWGDEQFF
TRBV6-5,once,.,TRBJ2-4,TGTGCCAGCAGTTACTCCGTAGGGGCAAAAAACATTCAGTACTTC,CASSYSVGAKNIQYF
TRBV30,few,TRBD1,TRBJ1-2,TGTGCCTGGAGTTGGGGGGACAGGGGCCCAGGCTATGGCTACACCTTC,CAWSWGDRGPGYGYTF
TRBV30,.,.,TRBJ2-3,TGTGCCTGTGAAATCTGGGCAGTGTCGTCCTTAGGCAACACAGATACGCAGTATTTT,CACEIWAVSSLGNTDTQYF
TRBV11-2,.,.,TRBJ2-5,TGTGCCAGCAGCTTGGGATCAGGGGATGCCGAGACCCAGTACTTC,CASSLGSGDAETQYF
TRBV6-6,.,.,TRBJ2-3,TGTGCCAGCAGTTACTCGACCGGAGATACGCAGTATTTT,CASSYSTGDTQYF
TRBV27,.,.,TRBJ2-3,TGTGCCAGCAGTTTATCTTGGCCCAGCACAGATACGCAGTATTTT,CASSLSWPSTDTQYF
TRBV15,.,.,TRBJ2-7,TGTGCCACCAGCAGGGACGTCTACGAGCAGTACTTC,CATSRDVYEQYF
TRBV19,.,.,TRBJ2-7,TGTGCCAGTAGTATAGAAGGGACTGGCTCCTACGAGCAGTACTTC,CASSIEGTGSYEQYF
TRBV29-1,once,.,TRBJ2-5,TGCAGCGTTGAACGGTGGGAAGAGACCCAGTACTTC,CSVERWEETQYF
TRBV6-5,.,.,TRBJ1-3,TGTGCCAGCGGAAGGACAGTTGGCGGAAACACCATATATTTT,CASGRTVGGNTIYF
TRBV5-1,once,.,TRBJ2-7,TGCGCCAGCAGCGAGACGGGATCACCCTACGAGCAGTACTTC,CASSETGSPYEQYF
TRBV6-5,few,.,TRBJ1-2,TGTGCCAGCAGTTACGGGGTTGGCTACACCTTC,CASSYGVGYTF
TRBV9,.,TRBD2,TRBJ2-1,TGTGCCAGCAGTATACTAGTTGCTGGGGGGGATGAGCAGTTCTTC,CASSILVAGGDEQFF
TRBV19,.,.,TRBJ2-6,TGTGCCAGTAGATCCGGGCGGGGGGCCAACGTCCTGACTTTC,CASRSGRGANVLTF